Sequencing of this T cell receptor (beta chain) was carried out in a study of blood T cell repertoires in COVID-19 (dated by TCRdb to the early 2020s). Study-level background: Samples covering the acute and convalescent phases of COVID-19 were provided by collaborators in the United States, Italy and Spain. The repertoires were released in a freely available public database intended as a resource for research on the immune response to SARS-CoV-2. HLA class I and class II types, where available, came from metadata supplied by the sample provider rather than from assay-based typing. The samples were drawn from two sources: the first 160 participants of the ongoing ImmuneRACE study, and fewer than 1,500 subjects contributed by 6 global collaborators. The material from the prospective study consisted of cDNA or gDNA derived from T cells, B-cell-depleted T cells, or PBMCs. Subjects who had been exposed to COVID-19, were actively infected with it, or had recovered from it provided the deeply sampled blood TCRbeta repertoires that made up the dataset. A de-identified subject ID, COVID-19 status, age in years and sex were almost always included in the sample metadata.

TCRbeta CDR3 regions were amplified from genomic DNA by means of the immunoSEQ Assay, a bias-controlled multiplex PCR. Per the original workflow: The number of nucleated cells in each sample was estimated from the amplification of reference gene primers within the assay. Sequence reads were collapsed and filtered to measure the absolute abundance of every unique TCRbeta CDR3 rearrangement. For each sample, productive Simpson clonality was calculated by taking the square root of Simpson's diversity index across productive rearrangements. As stored in TCRdb, this immuneACCESS dataset retains in-frame rearrangements with V and J assigned. A fraction of the clones does not appear; measured against another copy, unresolved V genes explain less than half of the discrepancy, and the remainder lacks a known reason. The V and J calls and clone size were taken over from that table, and D and trimming were inferred from the DNA. Counted in this sample were more than 25,000 clones; 87% of them appeared once. About 5.6% of the sample is in the top ten clones.

Each collaborating institution followed its own protocols to collect whole blood in K2EDTA tubes. For TCRbeta analysis, collaborator samples were shipped as frozen whole blood, as isolated PBMCs, or as DNA extracted from either sample type. The CDR3, from cysteine to phenylalanine, totals 15 residues. Only the CDR3 region is kept as DNA, spanning 45 bases read in frame from base 1. In the germline V gene, CDR1 corresponds to MNHNS and CDR2 to SASEGT. Trimming leaves V shorter by 3 bases and J shorter by 0 bases, with the junction holding 3 bases beyond the gene matches. Details on this clone: Its specific antigen is unknown. Base qualities were left out, and no much larger clone turns up one base away.

The study at large found these results: How much clinical and demographic metadata was included differed by source and by participant, and the metadata was provided uncurated.

Sequenced sample: peripheral blood. The receptor chain draws on TRBV6-1 and TRBJ1-2, and 8 junctional nucleotides match TRBD1. The receptor's source is a man aged 55-75 years with active COVID-19. The sequence in DNA is TGTGCCAGCAGTGACAGGGGGCTATCTAACTATGGCTACACCTTC. This is translated as CASSDRGLSNYGYTF.